The 10 T cell receptor beta chains below all came from one sample that was sequenced in a study of blood T cell repertoires in COVID-19. Clones were read by immunoSEQ multiplex PCR, and TCRdb kept only the in-frame ones, dropping some. This sample has 80,000 to 95,000 clones, with about four fifths found just once. The sample was peripheral blood. The source is an elderly man with COVID-19, enrolled during active disease.

The rearrangement joins TRBV25-1 to TRBJ2-3, with D perhaps matching TRBD1 (6 bases). The CDR3 totals 13 residues. CDR1 MGHDK and CDR2 SYGVNS come from the germline V gene. V lost 4 bases to trimming and J lost 4 bases, with 9 bases between them. The CDR3 here is CASSGAGADTQYF. The CDR3 coding sequence is TGTGCCAGCAGTGGGGCAGGGGCAGATACGCAGTATTTT.

This clone was seen more than once but under ten times. Other DNA sequences in the same sample also yield this CDR3. V and J are TRBV29-1 and TRBJ1-2; the D gene is possibly TRBD1 (6 bases). The CDR3 length is 12 residues. Germline V gene lookup returns CDR1 SQVTM and CDR2 ANQGSEA. Trimming shortened V by 6 bases and J by 4 bases, and 12 bases separated the two germline ends. The CDR3 region has the DNA TGCAGCGTGGAACAGGGAGGCTATGGCTACACCTTC. Protein sequence: CSVEQGGYGYTF.

CDR3 coding DNA: TGTGCCAGCTCTCCTAGGGGAGAGACCCAGTACTTC. It yields the protein CASSPRGETQYF. This chain links TRBV18 with TRBJ2-5, with D perhaps TRBD1 (5 bases). Germline CDR1 KGHSH, CDR2 LQKENI. The CDR3 is 12 residues long. V was cut by 6 bases and J by 4 bases, with 9 bases left in between.

In its sample, this clone was seen a few times. J is TRBJ2-5 and V is TRBV5-1, with TRBD2 as a possible D gene (6 bases). This CDR3 region has 16 residues. V was cut by 0 bases and J by 10 bases, with 22 bases left in between. Germline-derived CDR1 and CDR2 are SGHRS and YFSETQ. CDR3 coding DNA: TGCGCCAGCAGCTTGGTGGGCGGATCCCTCCCGGGGGACCAGTACTTC. It specifies CASSLVGGSLPGDQYF.

This clone was seen more than once but under ten times. The chain carries TRBV29-1 and TRBJ1-3; 7 bases line up with TRBD1. The CDR3 sequence is 13 residues long. V was pared by 6 bases and J by 1 base, with 3 bases of the junction left unmatched. Germline CDR1 and CDR2: SQVTM and ANQGSEA. Here the CDR3 DNA reads TGCAGCGTGAGACAGGGTTCTGGAAACACCATATATTTT. Translated: CSVRQGSGNTIYF.

The genes are TRBV2 and TRBJ2-6, with a weak D call TRBD1 (6 bases). CDR1 and CDR2 from the germline V gene are SNHLY and FYNNEI. This CDR3 is 14 amino acids long. The V end was cut by 6 bases, the J end by 1 base, with 7 bases between. The CDR3 DNA is TGTGCCAGCAGGCAGGGGTCTGGGGCCAACGTCCTGACTTTC. Amino acid sequence: CASRQGSGANVLTF.

The chain links TRBV15 to TRBJ2-1; TRBD2 matches 10 bases. V shed 0 bases, J shed 7 bases, and the junction held 6 bases outside the gene matches. The V gene's germline CDR1 is LNHNV and CDR2 YYDKDF (reference sequence). This CDR3 is built from 16 residues. The CDR3 protein is CATSRDGSSGRNEQFF. The CDR3 nucleotides are TGTGCCACCAGCAGAGATGGGTCTAGCGGGAGAAATGAGCAGTTCTTC.

The chain carries TRBV10-3 and TRBJ2-3; perhaps TRBD2 as D (6 bases). The CDR3 covers 16 residues. With 4 bases removed from V and 5 bases from J, the gap between germline ends came to 19 bases. Germline V gene lookup returns CDR1 ENHRY and CDR2 SYGVKD. This CDR3 is CAISVRDSAGVDTQYF. For the CDR3, the DNA is TGTGCCATCAGTGTACGGGACTCCGCCGGGGTAGATACGCAGTATTTT.

The chain couples TRBV5-5 to TRBJ2-3, with 8 bases matching TRBD1. Trimming removed 2 bases from V and 4 bases from J; junction bases left unmatched: 18. The CDR3 length is 19 residues. Germline V gene sequence: CDR1 SGHKS, CDR2 YYEKEE (reference sequence). CDR3 protein: CASSFGGQVAVHPPDTQYF. The CDR3 coding sequence is TGTGCCAGCAGCTTTGGGGGACAGGTCGCGGTTCATCCTCCAGATACGCAGTATTTT. Filled out from reference TRBV5-5 and TRBJ2-3, the complete variable domain reads DAGVTQSPTHLIKTRGQQVTLRCSPISGHKSVSWYQQVLGQGPQFIFQYYEKEERGRGNFPDRFSARQFPNYSSELNVNALLLGDSALYLCASSFGGQVAVHPPDTQYFGPGTRLTVL.

The chain links TRBV29-1 to TRBJ2-3, with 7 positions matching TRBD2. The germline V gene encodes CDR1 SQVTM and CDR2 ANQGSEA. This CDR3 region has 16 residues. The V and J ends lost 4 bases and 1 base, in that order; junction bases with no gene match: 11. For the CDR3, the DNA is TGCAGCGTTGGTGGATTAGCGGGCGATCGCACAGATACGCAGTATTTT. It encodes CSVGGLAGDRTDTQYF.